This T cell receptor (beta chain) originates from a study of STAT3 mutations in large granular lymphocyte leukemia. Study details: Immunosuppressive therapy was given to more than half of T-LGLL patients.

Study-wide results and caveats: At least one immunodominant TCR beta clonotype appeared in every T-cell large granular lymphocyte leukemia patient. Differing intervals and regimens complicate linking therapy response to clone burden. A small but highly pathogenic clone may have been missed.

About this clone: The antigen is not known.

Clones were sequenced by immunoSEQ multiplex PCR, and TCRdb holds only the in-frame ones, with some missing. Here the sample spans over 3,500 clones, over 80% being singletons. The TCR originated in a boy aged 5-17 years with T-cell large granular lymphocyte leukemia. Some clones in this sample may be carry-over from other donors' samples. Material for sequencing was peripheral blood mononuclear cells.

CDR3 DNA sequence: TGTGCCAGTAGTGAGGAGAGAGGGACTCCCTACGAGCAGTACTTC. Translating gives CASSEERGTPYEQYF. The chain has TRBV19 and TRBJ2-7, with D tentatively TRBD2 (6 bases). Germline-derived CDR1 and CDR2 are LNHDA and SQIVND (reference sequence). This CDR3 has 15 amino acids. V was pared by 5 bases and J by 2 bases, with 16 bases between.